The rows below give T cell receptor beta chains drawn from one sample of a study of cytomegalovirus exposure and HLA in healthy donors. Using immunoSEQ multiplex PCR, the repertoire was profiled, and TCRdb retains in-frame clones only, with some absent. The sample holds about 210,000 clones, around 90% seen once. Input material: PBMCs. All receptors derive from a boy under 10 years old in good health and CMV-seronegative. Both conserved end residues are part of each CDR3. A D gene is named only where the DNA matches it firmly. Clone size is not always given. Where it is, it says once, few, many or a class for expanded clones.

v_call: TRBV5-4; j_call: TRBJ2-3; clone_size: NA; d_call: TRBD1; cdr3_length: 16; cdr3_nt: TGTGCCAGCAGCCCACCCGGGACAGCAAGCACAGATACGCAGTATTTT; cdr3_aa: CASSPPGTASTDTQYF
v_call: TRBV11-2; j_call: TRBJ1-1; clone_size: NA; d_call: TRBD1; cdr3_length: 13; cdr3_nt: TGTGCCAGCAGCTCCCAGGGGGAGACTGAAGCTTTCTTT; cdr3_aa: CASSSQGETEAFF
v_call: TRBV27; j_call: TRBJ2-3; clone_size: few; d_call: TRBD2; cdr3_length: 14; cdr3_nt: TGTGCCAGCAGACTAGCGGGGGGCACAGATACGCAGTATTTT; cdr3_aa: CASRLAGGTDTQYF
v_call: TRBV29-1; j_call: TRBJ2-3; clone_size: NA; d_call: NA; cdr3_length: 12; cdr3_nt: TGCAGCGTTGGCGCGGGCGCAGATACGCAGTATTTT; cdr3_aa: CSVGAGADTQYF
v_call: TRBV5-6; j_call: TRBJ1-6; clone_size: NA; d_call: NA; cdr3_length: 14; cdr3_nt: TGTGCCAGCAGCTTAGCGGGGGATAATTCACCCCTCCACTTT; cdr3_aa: CASSLAGDNSPLHF
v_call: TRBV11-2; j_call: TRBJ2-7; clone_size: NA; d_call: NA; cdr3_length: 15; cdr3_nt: TGTGCCAGCAGCTTAGTGGGGGGTGGAGGCTACGAGCAGTACTTC; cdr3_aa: CASSLVGGGGYEQYF
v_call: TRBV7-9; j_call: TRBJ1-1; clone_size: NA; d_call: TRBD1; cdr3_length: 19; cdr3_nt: TGTGCCAGCAGCTTAGCGGCGGGACAGGGGGTTCGAATGAACACTGAAGCTTTCTTT; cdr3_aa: CASSLAAGQGVRMNTEAFF
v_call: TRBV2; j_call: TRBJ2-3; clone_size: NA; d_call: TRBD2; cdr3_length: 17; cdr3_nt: TGTGCCAGCAGTGGCCCCAGTCCTAGCGGAAGCACAGATACGCAGTATTTT; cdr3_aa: CASSGPSPSGSTDTQYF
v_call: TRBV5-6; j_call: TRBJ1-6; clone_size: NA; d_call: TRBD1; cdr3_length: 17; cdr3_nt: TGTGCCAGCAGCGGGGGACAGGGGGTATCCTATAATTCACCCCTCCACTTT; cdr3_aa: CASSGGQGVSYNSPLHF
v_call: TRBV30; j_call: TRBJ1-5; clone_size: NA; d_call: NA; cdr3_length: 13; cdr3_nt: TGTGCCTGGAGTTACAGCTTTAATAAGCCCCAGCATTTT; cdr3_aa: CAWSYSFNKPQHF
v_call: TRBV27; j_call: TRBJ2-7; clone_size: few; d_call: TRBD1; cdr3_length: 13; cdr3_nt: TGTGCCAGCAGTATGACAGGGTCCTACGAGCAGTACTTC; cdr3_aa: CASSMTGSYEQYF
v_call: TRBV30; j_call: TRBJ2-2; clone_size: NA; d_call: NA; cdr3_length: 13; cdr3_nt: TGTGCCTGGAGTGTCCGGAACACCGGGGAGCTGTTTTTT; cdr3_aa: CAWSVRNTGELFF
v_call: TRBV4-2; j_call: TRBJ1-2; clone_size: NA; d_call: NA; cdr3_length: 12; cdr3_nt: TGTGCCAGCAGCCAAGGAACAGGGCTATACACCTTC; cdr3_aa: CASSQGTGLYTF
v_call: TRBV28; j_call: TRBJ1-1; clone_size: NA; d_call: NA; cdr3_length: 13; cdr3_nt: TGTGCCAGCAGTTTATTCCCCCCCGGTGAAGCTTTCTTT; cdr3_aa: CASSLFPPGEAFF
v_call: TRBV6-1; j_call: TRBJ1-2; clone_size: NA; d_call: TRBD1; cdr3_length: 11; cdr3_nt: TGTGCCAGCACAGGGGGCTTAGGCTACACCTTC; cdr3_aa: CASTGGLGYTF
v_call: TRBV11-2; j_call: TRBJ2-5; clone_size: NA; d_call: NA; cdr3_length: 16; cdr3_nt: TGTGCCAGCAGCAGCCCGAGTCTAGCGCTTTTGGAGACCCAGTACTTC; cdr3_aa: CASSSPSLALLETQYF
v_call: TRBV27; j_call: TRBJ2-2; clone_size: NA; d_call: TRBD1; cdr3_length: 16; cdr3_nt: TGTGCCAGCAGTGGATTTTGGACAGGAAGAACCGGGGAGCTGTTTTTT; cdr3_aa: CASSGFWTGRTGELFF
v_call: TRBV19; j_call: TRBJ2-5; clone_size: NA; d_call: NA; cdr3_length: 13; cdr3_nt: TGTGCCAGTAGTATGAGAGGCTCAGAGACCCAGTACTTC; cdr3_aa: CASSMRGSETQYF
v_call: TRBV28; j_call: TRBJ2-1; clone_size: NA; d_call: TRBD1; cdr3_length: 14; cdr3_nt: TGTGCCAGCAGTTTAGAGGACAGGTGGAATGAGCAGTTCTTC; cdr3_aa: CASSLEDRWNEQFF
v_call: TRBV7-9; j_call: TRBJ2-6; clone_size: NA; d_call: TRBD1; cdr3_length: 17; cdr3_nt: TGTTCCAGCAGTTTGAAGACAGGGGGCTCTGGGGCCAACGTCCTGACTTTC; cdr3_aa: CSSSLKTGGSGANVLTF
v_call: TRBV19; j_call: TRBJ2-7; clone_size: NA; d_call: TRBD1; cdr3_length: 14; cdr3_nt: TGTGCCAGTAGTCGGACAGGGGGGGACTACGAGCAGTACTTC; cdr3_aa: CASSRTGGDYEQYF
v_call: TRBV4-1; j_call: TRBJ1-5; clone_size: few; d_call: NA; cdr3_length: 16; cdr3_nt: TGCGCCAGCAGCCAAGTCCTAGGTGACGCCATGCAGCCCCAGCATTTT; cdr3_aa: CASSQVLGDAMQPQHF
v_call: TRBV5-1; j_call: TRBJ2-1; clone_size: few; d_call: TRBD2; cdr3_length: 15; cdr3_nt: TGCGCCAGCAGCTTACTAGCGGGGGGAGAAAATGAGCAGTTCTTC; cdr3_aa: CASSLLAGGENEQFF
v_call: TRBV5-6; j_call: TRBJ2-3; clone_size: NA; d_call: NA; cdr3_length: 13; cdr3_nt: TGTGCCAGCAGCCTGGGCGTATCCGATACGCAGTATTTT; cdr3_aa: CASSLGVSDTQYF
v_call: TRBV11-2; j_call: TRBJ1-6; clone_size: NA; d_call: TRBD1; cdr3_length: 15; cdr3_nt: TGTGCCAGCAGCTTAATGGACAGGGGAAATTCACCCCTCCACTTT; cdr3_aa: CASSLMDRGNSPLHF
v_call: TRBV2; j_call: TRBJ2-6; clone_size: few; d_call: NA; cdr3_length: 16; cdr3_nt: TGTGCCAGCAGGCACACAGGGCATCCTGGGGCCAACGTCCTGACTTTC; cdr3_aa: CASRHTGHPGANVLTF
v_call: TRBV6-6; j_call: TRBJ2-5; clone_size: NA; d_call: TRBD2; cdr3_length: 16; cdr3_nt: TGTGCCAGCAGCGAGAGAGCGGGAGGGTTCCAAGAGACCCAGTACTTC; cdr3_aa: CASSERAGGFQETQYF
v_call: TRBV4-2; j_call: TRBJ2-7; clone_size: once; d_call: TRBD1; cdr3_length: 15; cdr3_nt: TGTGCCAGCAGCCAAGAAGGGACAGGGGTAAGCGAGCAGTACTTC; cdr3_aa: CASSQEGTGVSEQYF
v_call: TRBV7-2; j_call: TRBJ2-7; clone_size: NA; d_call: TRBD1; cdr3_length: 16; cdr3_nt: TGTGCCAGCAGCTTAACAGGGGGCCCGTACTCCTACGAGCAGTACTTC; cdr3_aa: CASSLTGGPYSYEQYF
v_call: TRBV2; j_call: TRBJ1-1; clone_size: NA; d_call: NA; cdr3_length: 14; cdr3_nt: TGTGCCAGCACCGCGACTCGGGGGAGTGCTGAAGCTTTCTTT; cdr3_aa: CASTATRGSAEAFF
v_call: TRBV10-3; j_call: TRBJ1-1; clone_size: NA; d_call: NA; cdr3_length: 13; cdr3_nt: TGTGCCATCAGTGATTACAGGAACACTGAAGCTTTCTTT; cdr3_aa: CAISDYRNTEAFF
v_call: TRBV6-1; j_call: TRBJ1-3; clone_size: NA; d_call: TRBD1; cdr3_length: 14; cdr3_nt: TGTGCCAGCAGTACAGGGGTTGGCGGAAACACCATATATTTT; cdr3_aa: CASSTGVGGNTIYF
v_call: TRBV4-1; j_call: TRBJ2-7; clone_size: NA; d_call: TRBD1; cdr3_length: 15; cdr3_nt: TGCGCCAGCAGCCAAAACCCTGACAGGGAGTACGAGCAGTACTTC; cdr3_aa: CASSQNPDREYEQYF
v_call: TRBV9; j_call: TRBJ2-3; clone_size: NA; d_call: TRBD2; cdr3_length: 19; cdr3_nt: TGTGCCAGCAGCGTAACCCCTTGGACTAGCGGGGGGCTCCTCGATACGCAGTATTTT; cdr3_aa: CASSVTPWTSGGLLDTQYF
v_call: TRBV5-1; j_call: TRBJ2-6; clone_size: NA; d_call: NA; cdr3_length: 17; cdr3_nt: TGCGCCAGCAGTTCCGGGACACTGAGCTCTGGGGCCAACGTCCTGACTTTC; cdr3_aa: CASSSGTLSSGANVLTF
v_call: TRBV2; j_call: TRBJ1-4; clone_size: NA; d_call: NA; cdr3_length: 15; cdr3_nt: TGTGCCAGCGACCTCACAGGGCTTGGGGGTGAAAAACTGTTTTTT; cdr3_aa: CASDLTGLGGEKLFF
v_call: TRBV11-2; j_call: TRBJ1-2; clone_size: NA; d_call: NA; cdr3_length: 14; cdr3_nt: TGTGCCAGCAGCTTAGTCGGAGAAAACTATGGCTACACCTTC; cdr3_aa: CASSLVGENYGYTF
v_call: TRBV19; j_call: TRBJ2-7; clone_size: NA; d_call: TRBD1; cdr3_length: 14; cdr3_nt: TGTGCCAGTAGTATTAGGGGACAGGGCCACGAGCAGTACTTC; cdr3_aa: CASSIRGQGHEQYF
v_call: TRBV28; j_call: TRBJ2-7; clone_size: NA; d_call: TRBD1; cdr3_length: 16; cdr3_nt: TGTGCCAGCAGTACCCACGACAGGGGGCGTAGGTACGAGCAGTACTTC; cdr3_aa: CASSTHDRGRRYEQYF
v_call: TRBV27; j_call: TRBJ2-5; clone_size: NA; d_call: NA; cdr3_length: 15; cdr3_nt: TGTGCCAGCAGTCAACGGCGGGGACACCAAGAGACCCAGTACTTC; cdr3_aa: CASSQRRGHQETQYF
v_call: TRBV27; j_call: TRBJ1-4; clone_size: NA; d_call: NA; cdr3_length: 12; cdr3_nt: TGTGCCAGCAGTTCCGAGGTTGGGAAACTGTTTTTT; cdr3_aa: CASSSEVGKLFF